What follows are 8 T cell receptor beta chains derived from one specimen sequenced in a study of blood T cell repertoires in COVID-19. The protocol was immunoSEQ multiplex PCR, while the TCRdb copy is restricted to in-frame clones and leaves out a portion. The sample shows under 500,000 clones, about 89% of them seen only once. Sequencing was performed on peripheral blood. The source is a woman in her twenties or thirties with acute or convalescent COVID-19.

The CDR3 DNA reads as TGTGCCAGCAGCCAAAATCTAGCCGCCAAAGATACGCAGTATTTT. It codes for CASSQNLAAKDTQYF. The chain employs TRBV4-2 and TRBJ2-3; D may be TRBD2 (5 bases). V was cut by 2 bases and J by 5 bases, with 14 bases left in between. The CDR3 is 15 residues long. Germline lookup yields CDR1 LGHNA and CDR2 YNFKEQ.

This chain connects TRBV24-1 to TRBJ1-4; 8 bases are a match to TRBD1. Germline CDR1 KGHDR, CDR2 SFDVKD. V gave up 6 bases and J gave up 7 bases; unmatched junction bases: 6. The CDR3 length is 14 residues. CDR3 protein: CATSPGGSGEKLFF. CDR3 nucleotide sequence: TGTGCCACCAGTCCAGGGGGCTCAGGTGAAAAACTGTTTTTT.

This sequence joins TRBV5-1 and TRBJ2-3; 10 positions match TRBD2. J gave up 0 bases and V 3 bases, and 10 bases lay outside the gene matches. The CDR3 loop spans 18 amino acids. Germline-derived CDR1 and CDR2 are SGHRS and YFSETQ. DNA for the CDR3: TGCGCCAGCAGCTCTCGTGTAGGACTAGCGGCTAGCACAGATACGCAGTATTTT. Residues: CASSSRVGLAASTDTQYF.

The V call is TRBV10-3, the J call TRBJ2-1; TRBD2 agrees at 7 bases. The trim removed 6 bases at V and 6 bases at J, leaving 11 bases unmatched. This CDR3 comprises 15 residues. Per the germline V gene, CDR1 is ENHRY and CDR2 is SYGVKD. CDR3 coding DNA: TGTGCCATCAGCGCGTCGGGCGGGGGAGGCAATGAGCAGTTCTTC. It yields the protein CAISASGGGGNEQFF.

The chain combines TRBV12-2 with TRBJ2-3; the table's TRBD2 call for D was not verified on the DNA. TRBV12-2 is termed a pseudogene. This CDR3 has 17 amino acids. The CDR3 DNA is TGTGCAAGTCGCTTAGGAGGCAGACGAGGTAGCACAGATACGCAGTATTTT. Its translation: CASRLGGRRGSTDTQYF.

The rearrangement links TRBV7-8 to TRBJ2-5; TRBD1 matches 7 bases. Unmatched junction bases numbered 1, after V lost 0 bases and J lost 6 bases. Per germline, CDR1 SGHVS and CDR2 FQNEAQ. The CDR3 length is 13 residues. This CDR3 is CASSLAGGQTQYF. The CDR3 nucleotides are TGTGCCAGCAGCTTAGCAGGGGGCCAGACCCAGTACTTC.

The chain couples TRBV5-1 to TRBJ1-1; TRBD1 aligns across 10 bases. The V gene's germline CDR1 is SGHRS and CDR2 YFSETQ. V lost 0 bases to trimming and J lost 3 bases; unmatched junction nucleotides: 14. This CDR3 has 19 amino acids. Written as DNA, the CDR3 is TGCGCCAGCAGCTTGGCCAACTCGGGACAGGGGAGTTTTGACACTGAAGCTTTCTTT. Its translation is CASSLANSGQGSFDTEAFF.

This clone was counted a few times. The rearrangement uses TRBV5-4 and TRBJ2-3, with 7 positions matching TRBD2. Germline V CDR1 and CDR2: SGHNT, YYREEE (reference sequence). V was pared by 5 bases and J by 4 bases, with 10 bases of the junction left unmatched. The CDR3 contains 15 residues. CDR3 DNA sequence: TGTGCCAGCAGTCAACTAGCGACTGTCGCAGATACGCAGTATTTT. Its protein product is CASSQLATVADTQYF.